The present entry profiles one TCR beta chain with its context. The specificity of this receptor is unknown. No much larger clonotype is one base removed from it; base qualities were not supplied. The CDR3 starts with the cysteine, ends with the phenylalanine, and has 13 residues. Only the CDR3 DNA stays, 39 bases, in frame from base 1. V lost 9 bases and J lost 1 base; the stretch between them is 13 bases long. Sequences SGDLS (CDR1) and YYNGEE (CDR2) are obtained from the germline V gene. Using the deep immunoSEQ assay, multiplex PCR amplified TCR CDR3 regions from genomic DNA. Genomic DNA extracted from each cell subset was distributed evenly over all wells of several immunoSEQ 96-well plates, and each plate served as one replicate. For sorted subsets, roughly 200 ng of genomic DNA, equivalent to 30,000 or so T cell genomes, went into each replicate PCR. Purified libraries were measured with a Qubit 3.0 fluorometer, size-checked on a Bioanalyzer 2100, and measured again with the KAPA Library Quantification kit. A separate single-read 150-cycle Illumina NextSeq 550 flow cell was used to sequence each immunoSEQ 96-well plate. The authors' pipeline ran thus. Because the immunoSEQ output held only junctional sequences and lacked quality scores, the filtering could not match the filtering applied to full-length reads. To assign V/J genes and CDR3, sequences were annotated using PyIR, a Python wrapper for IgBLAST v1.9, with IMGT germline references. Reads were filtered out if the reads had weak V/J assignments (E-value above 1e-6), no CDR3, stop codons, out-of-frame junctions, or ambiguous translated residues. A V3J clonotype was defined by an identical inferred V gene, J gene, and CDR3 amino acid sequence. Percentage overlap between repertoires was computed as shared unique clonotypes divided by the size of the smaller repertoire. Repertoire richness was assessed with RTK rarefaction, the Chao1 estimator, and Recon v2.1 estimates of unobserved clonotypes. OLGA was used to compute generation probabilities for all TCRbeta clonotypes that the gDNA method yielded from a few donors. Not all clones reach the TCRdb copy of this immuneACCESS table, which keeps in-frame sequences only. Checked studies attribute under half of the gap to unresolved V genes and leave the rest unexplained. V and J calls plus clone size are reproduced from that table; the DNA served to infer D and trimming. This sample comprises 2 million or so clones, just under 95% of them detected only once. 0.9% to 1.3% of the sample rests with the top ten.

CD8 naive samples consisted of CD45RO-negative cells that were positively selected for CCR7, yielding a CD45RA+CCR7+ population without TemRA cells. The donors were healthy, HIV-negative adults with no recently reported acute infections or vaccinations. Every donor was a Caucasian adult residing in Nashville, Tennessee, USA. Blood was obtained by leukapheresis, after which PBMCs were separated by Ficoll-Histopaque density gradient centrifugation and cryopreserved in liquid nitrogen vapor phase. Analytical flow cytometry was used to check the purity and quantity of every magnetically sorted T cell population. From each sorted fraction, genomic DNA was isolated and quantified by UV absorbance on a Nanodrop 2000c. This sample was taken from a study of shared clonotypes between healthy human individuals (TCRdb year 2020). Regarding the study in general: The cohort comprised two women and a few men aged 18 to 49 years. For each donor, CD4 naive and CD4 memory were each run on three plates, CD8 naive on two plates, and CD8 memory on one plate. Libraries were prepared and TCR repertoires were sequenced by different laboratories using diverse techniques, in order to increase sequencing depth and limit assay-specific biases. Per donor, leukapheresis produced somewhere between about 0.94 and 10 billion PBMCs. The study deeply sequenced blood TCR repertoires of roughly five healthy adults to estimate repertoire size and the extent of clonotype sharing between individuals. Study-level results and caveats: The genetic and exposure-history diversity represented was limited by the small number of donors. Only blood was sampled, and tissue TCR repertoires likely differ from those in blood. Clonotypes shared by all four sorted-subset donors showed higher generation probabilities than non-shared clonotypes. Pairwise subsampling led to the expectation that sequencing depth would affect the degree of clonotype sharing among donors. Naive subsets generally had larger estimated clonotype richness than memory subsets. When a few donors were compared, the shared fraction of clonotypes was around 5.1% for naive CD4, more than 3% for naive CD8, more than 2% for memory CD4, and around 0.4% for memory CD8. Incomplete sequencing was indicated by rarefaction of sorted-subset datasets, despite the large sequencing depth.

The rearranged chain carries TRBV9 and TRBJ2-5; the D gene is not confidently resolved. The specimen sequenced was naive CD8+ T cells sorted from blood. Per the publication, the cell subset or site label means: CD45RA+CCR7+. The sequence derives from a man aged 18 to 35 in good health. The nucleotide sequence reads as follows: TGTGCCATCAGTCTCCATCCCCAAGAGACCCAGTACTTC. It is translated as CAISLHPQETQYF.